Listed here are 27 T cell receptor beta chains from one sample, sequenced in a study of cytomegalovirus exposure and HLA in healthy donors. PCR primers comprised 60 Vbeta and 13 Jbeta primers. Generated by immunoSEQ multiplex PCR, the TCRdb table keeps only in-frame clones and is missing some. The repertoire holds around 130,000 clones, with 65% to 90% as singletons. Sample: PBMCs. Receptors originate from a woman between 40 and 55 years old in good health and CMV-seronegative.

The chain combines TRBV4-1 with TRBJ2-3; TRBD2 agrees at 12 bases. CDR1 is MGHRA and CDR2 is YSYEKL in the germline V gene. The V segment lost 2 bases and the J segment 3 bases; nucleotides outside the gene matches: 21. The CDR3 is 22 amino acids. In DNA form, the CDR3 reads TGCGCCAGCAGCCAACGCGCCCAGGGGAATCTAGCGGGAGGGCTAAGAACAGATACGCAGTATTTT. It specifies CASSQRAQGNLAGGLRTDTQYF.

The chain links TRBV19 to TRBJ1-2, with a possible D match to TRBD1 (6 bases). Trimming stripped 5 bases from V and 0 bases from J, with 16 bases between. Germline loops: CDR1 LNHDA, CDR2 SQIVND (reference sequence). The CDR3 is 16 amino acids. The CDR3 DNA follows: TGTGCCAGTAGTGTCCCCGGGGGGGGCCCTAACTATGGCTACACCTTC. This sequence encodes CASSVPGGGPNYGYTF. Combining the CDR3 with reference TRBV19 and TRBJ1-2 gives the whole variable domain DGGITQSPKYLFRKEGQNVTLSCEQNLNHDAMYWYRQDPGQGLRLIYYSQIVNDFQKGDIAEGYSVSREKKESFPLTVTSAQKNPTAFYLCASSVPGGGPNYGYTFGSGTRLTVV.

The DNA for the CDR3 is TGTGCCAGCAGCTATCAGGTCCCTGGAAACACCATATATTTT. It codes for CASSYQVPGNTIYF. The chain is built from TRBV7-8 and TRBJ1-3; D gene uncertain. This CDR3 comprises 14 residues. Germline loops: CDR1 SGHVS, CDR2 FQNEAQ. Trimming left V 4 bases short and J 2 bases short, with 9 bases between. Drawing the rest from reference TRBV7-8 and TRBJ1-3, the complete variable domain is GAGVSQSPRYKVAKRGQDVALRCDPISGHVSLFWYQQALGQGPEFLTYFQNEAQLDKSGLPSDRFFAERPEGSVSTLKIQRTQQEDSAVYLCASSYQVPGNTIYFGEGSWLTVV.

The chain's CDR3 is CASSARPTSGRWSDTQYF. The CDR3 DNA is TGTGCCAGCAGTGCGCGCCCGACTAGCGGGAGGTGGTCAGATACGCAGTATTTT. The rearrangement joins TRBV27 to TRBJ2-3, with 13 bases fitting TRBD2. V was pared by 5 bases and J by 4 bases, with 12 bases of the junction left unmatched. The germline gives CDR1 MNHEY, CDR2 SMNVEV (reference sequence). This CDR3 has 18 amino acids.

The rearrangement links TRBV7-2 to TRBJ2-3, with 7 bases fitting TRBD2. The V gene end was trimmed by 1 base and the J gene end by 0 bases; junction bases not matched to a gene: 7. CDR3 size: 17 residues. Germline values: CDR1 SGHTA, CDR2 FQGNSA. The CDR3 region is CASSLVSLAVSTDTQYF. DNA of the CDR3: TGTGCCAGCAGCTTAGTTAGTCTAGCGGTCAGCACAGATACGCAGTATTTT.

This clone was seen only once. J is TRBJ1-2 and V is TRBV2; D may be TRBD1 (5 bases). The CDR3 runs to 15 residues. With 4 bases removed from V and 4 bases from J, the gap between germline ends came to 16 bases. Germline-derived CDR1 and CDR2 are SNHLY and FYNNEI. CDR3 in amino acids: CASSGQGGIGYGYTF. CDR3 sequence (DNA): TGTGCCAGCAGTGGTCAGGGAGGGATTGGCTATGGCTACACCTTC.

The chain uses TRBV6-5 and TRBJ1-1, with TRBD1 identical over 8 bases. The CDR3 totals 12 residues. Looked up from germline, CDR1 is MNHEY and CDR2 is SVGAGI. DNA for the CDR3: TGTGGTTCAGGGGGCCTGGACACTGAAGCTTTCTTT. Protein sequence: CGSGGLDTEAFF.

The V call is TRBV18, the J call TRBJ1-3; D is unresolved. CDR1 is KGHSH and CDR2 is LQKENI in the germline V gene. This CDR3 is built from 14 residues. V lost 6 bases to trimming and J lost 4 bases, with 13 bases between them. DNA for the CDR3: TGTGCCAGCTCCCCAAGCTCCTGGGGAAACACCATATATTTT. This codes for CASSPSSWGNTIYF.

This rearrangement joins TRBV29-1 to TRBJ2-5; 10 bases map to TRBD2. The J call is uncertain, as TRBJ2-7 better fits the DNA end. CDR1 and CDR2 from the germline V gene are SQVTM and ANQGSEA. The CDR3 sequence is 16 residues long. This chain's CDR3 is CSVEGTLAGEYYEQYF. CDR3 nucleotide sequence: TGCAGCGTTGAAGGTACCCTAGCGGGGGAGTACTACGAGCAGTACTTC.

J is TRBJ2-5 and V is TRBV7-2; TRBD2 matches 8 bases. After removal of 5 bases from V and 4 bases from J, the junction contained 3 bases not matched to a gene. The CDR3 is 13 residues long. The germline V gene encodes CDR1 SGHTA and CDR2 FQGNSA. The CDR3 bases are TGTGCCAGCAGCCGGGAGGGGCTAGAGACCCAGTACTTC. Translating gives CASSREGLETQYF.

The chain has TRBV27 and TRBJ1-1, with a weak D call TRBD1 (5 bases). The CDR3 consists of 12 residues. The germline gives CDR1 MNHEY, CDR2 SMNVEV (reference sequence). V shed 10 bases and J shed 1 base, with 10 bases lying between them. DNA of the CDR3: TGTGCCACTCTAGGGGAGAACACTGAAGCTTTCTTT. Residues: CATLGENTEAFF.

This sequence joins TRBV27 and TRBJ1-1; D not certain. Germline assignment: CDR1 MNHEY and CDR2 SMNVEV (reference sequence). The CDR3 is 13 amino acids. The V gene lost 1 base and the J gene lost 5 bases, with 8 bases spanning the gap. The DNA of the CDR3 is TGTGCCAGCAGTTTATACAGTGTTACTGAAGCTTTCTTT. The encoded protein is CASSLYSVTEAFF.

The V gene is TRBV19, the J gene TRBJ1-1; no definite D call. Germline loops: CDR1 LNHDA, CDR2 SQIVND (reference sequence). This CDR3 spans 14 amino acids. V was cut by 6 bases and J by 1 base, with 12 bases left in between. CDR3 region: CASSHRFGNTEAFF. CDR3 coding DNA: TGTGCCAGTAGCCACCGATTCGGGAACACTGAAGCTTTCTTT.

This clone was seen only once. The J gene is TRBJ1-2, the V gene TRBV5-6; no clear D. The V gene's germline CDR1 is SGHDT and CDR2 YYEEEE. CDR3 size: 13 residues. Trimming took 3 bases from V and 7 from J, leaving 13 bases between them. The CDR3 sequence: CASSSDYRPGYTF. Written as DNA, the CDR3 is TGTGCCAGCAGCTCCGATTACAGACCTGGCTACACCTTC.

The chain recombines TRBV7-9 with TRBJ1-5; weak D call: TRBD1 (5 bases). V lost 6 bases, J lost 6 bases, and 24 bases lay in between. CDR1 and CDR2 (germline): SEHNR, FQNEAQ (reference sequence). The CDR3 is 17 residues long. The CDR3 coding sequence is TGTGCCAGCAGTCAGGAACTCGGGGGAGGGGCAGGTCAGCCCCAGCATTTT. Translation gives CASSQELGGGAGQPQHF.

The J gene is TRBJ2-3, the V gene TRBV7-2, with 10 bases fitting TRBD2. J gave up 6 bases and V 5 bases, and 8 bases lay outside the gene matches. CDR1 SGHTA and CDR2 FQGNSA come from the germline V gene. The CDR3 is 15 amino acids. CDR3 loop: CASSPSGRQGDTQYF. Written as DNA, the CDR3 is TGTGCCAGCAGCCCTAGCGGGAGACAGGGGGATACGCAGTATTTT.

The rearrangement links TRBV9 to TRBJ1-4; TRBD1 aligns across 8 bases. This CDR3 comprises 15 residues. Germline-derived CDR1 and CDR2 are SGDLS and YYNGEE. The J segment lost 7 bases and the V segment lost 0 bases, leaving 5 bases of the junction unmatched. The CDR3 DNA sequence: TGTGCCAGCAGCGTAGTGGCAGGGGGCTTTGAAAAACTGTTTTTT. This gives the protein CASSVVAGGFEKLFF.

This chain connects TRBV6-6 to TRBJ2-7; TRBD1 matches at 8 bases. Germline CDR1 MNHNY, CDR2 SVGAGI (reference sequence). The CDR3 length is 13 residues. J lost 4 bases, V lost 6 bases, and 5 bases had no gene match. The CDR3 reads CASSKQGGYEQYF. CDR3 in DNA: TGTGCCAGCAGCAAACAGGGGGGTTACGAGCAGTACTTC.

The chain recombines TRBV7-9 with TRBJ1-5; 9 positions match TRBD1. Germline V gives CDR1 SEHNR, CDR2 FQNEAQ (reference sequence). The length of the CDR3 is 15 residues. With V trimmed by 1 base and J by 2 bases, 0 bases remained unmatched. CDR3 nucleotide sequence: TGTGCCAGCAGCTTAGGGACAGGGGGCAATCAGCCCCAGCATTTT. Translation gives CASSLGTGGNQPQHF.

This sequence joins TRBV11-2 and TRBJ2-5; TRBD1 might be the D (5 bases). This CDR3 is built from 14 residues. Germline assignment: CDR1 SGHAT and CDR2 FQNNGV. The V and J ends lost 3 bases and 4 bases respectively, with 12 bases between them. This CDR3 reads CASSFRQYGETQYF. In DNA form, the CDR3 reads TGTGCCAGCAGCTTCCGACAGTATGGAGAGACCCAGTACTTC.

The J gene is TRBJ1-1, the V gene TRBV7-9; D perhaps matches TRBD1 (5 bases). Trimming left V 3 bases short and J 4 bases short, with 12 bases between. The CDR3 consists of 14 residues. From germline, CDR1 is SEHNR and CDR2 FQNEAQ (reference sequence). The CDR3 DNA is TGTGCCAGCAGCTTGGGGGAGGTTGGCACTGAAGCTTTCTTT. Its translation: CASSLGEVGTEAFF.

The genes are TRBV19 and TRBJ2-1; 13 bases line up with TRBD2. The germline gives CDR1 LNHDA, CDR2 SQIVND (reference sequence). This CDR3 comprises 15 residues. With V trimmed by 5 bases and J by 9 bases, 7 bases remained unmatched. The CDR3 loop reads CASSLTSGGAAEQFF. CDR3 bases: TGTGCCAGTAGTCTAACTAGCGGGGGGGCGGCTGAGCAGTTCTTC.

The rearrangement links TRBV11-3 to TRBJ2-7; possible D gene TRBD2, 6 bases. CDR3 length: 15 residues. Germline V gives CDR1 SGHNT, CDR2 YENEEA. Trimming took off 2 bases at V and 2 bases at J, with 13 bases between the two ends. The CDR3 coding sequence is TGTGCCAGCAGCTTATCCGGGACTGGGACCTACGAGCAGTACTTC. Its translation: CASSLSGTGTYEQYF.

V and J are TRBV7-9 and TRBJ2-7, with D perhaps assigned TRBD1 or TRBD2 (7 bases each). CDR1 is SEHNR, CDR2 FQNEAQ, per germline (reference sequence). The CDR3 has 14 residues. Trimming removed 10 bases at V and 0 bases at J, with 16 bases between. The CDR3 loop is CATRGEGPSYEQYF. As DNA, the CDR3 is TGTGCCACCAGGGGGGAGGGCCCCTCCTACGAGCAGTACTTC.

The chain recombines TRBV27 with TRBJ2-5; 7 positions agree with TRBD1. V was pared by 4 bases and J by 2 bases, with 1 base of the junction left unmatched. Germline V gene lookup returns CDR1 MNHEY and CDR2 SMNVEV (reference sequence). CDR3 length equals 13 residues. CDR3 loop: CASSSQGQETQYF. In DNA form, the CDR3 reads TGTGCCAGCAGTTCACAGGGGCAAGAGACCCAGTACTTC.

CDR3 nucleotide sequence: TGTGCCAGCAGTTCTCCGGGACTAGCGGGCCCAGGCTCCTACAATGAGCAGTTCTTC. It is translated as CASSSPGLAGPGSYNEQFF. This chain links TRBV28 with TRBJ2-1; 12 bases match TRBD2. V trimming: 4 bases; J trimming: 0 bases; junction bases outside the gene matches: 10. CDR3 length: 19 residues. The germline CDR1 and CDR2 sequences are MDHEN and SYDVKM.

This clone came up a few times. The rearrangement uses TRBV30 and TRBJ2-2; a possible D gene is TRBD2 (6 bases). Germline CDR1 is GTSNPN and CDR2 is SVGIG (reference sequence). Trimming removed 8 bases from V and 2 bases from J, with 21 bases in between. The CDR3 is 16 residues long. DNA of the CDR3: TGTGCCCATCACCCGGCGGGACGGGAAAACACCGGGGAGCTGTTTTTT. It translates to CAHHPAGRENTGELFF.